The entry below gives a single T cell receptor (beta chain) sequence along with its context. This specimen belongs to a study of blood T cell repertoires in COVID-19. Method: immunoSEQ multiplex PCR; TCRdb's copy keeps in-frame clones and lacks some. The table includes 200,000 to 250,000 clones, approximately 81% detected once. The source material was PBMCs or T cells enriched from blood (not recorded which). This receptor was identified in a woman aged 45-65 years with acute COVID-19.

The CDR3 region has the DNA TGTGCCAGTACCACGAGCTCCCCCGTGAACACCGGGGAGCTGTTTTTT. Protein: CASTTSSPVNTGELFF. The V and J genes are TRBV19 and TRBJ2-2; D remains unclear. Germline assignment: CDR1 LNHDA and CDR2 SQIVND (reference sequence). V shed 7 bases and J shed 1 base, with 16 bases lying between them. The CDR3 spans 16 residues.